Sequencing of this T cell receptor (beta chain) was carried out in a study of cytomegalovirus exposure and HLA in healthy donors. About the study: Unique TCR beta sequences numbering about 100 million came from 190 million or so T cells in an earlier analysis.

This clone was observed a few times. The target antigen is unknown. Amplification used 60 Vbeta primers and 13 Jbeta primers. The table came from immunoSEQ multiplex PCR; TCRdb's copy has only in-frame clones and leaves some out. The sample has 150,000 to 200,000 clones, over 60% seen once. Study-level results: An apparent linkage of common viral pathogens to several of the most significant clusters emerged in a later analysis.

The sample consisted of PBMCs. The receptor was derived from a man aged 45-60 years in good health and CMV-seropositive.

The CDR3 loop is CASSPRGQFLANYGYTF. The CDR3 DNA reads as TGTGCCAGCAGTCCGAGGGGGCAATTTCTAGCTAACTATGGCTACACCTTC. V gene TRBV7-2 combines with J gene TRBJ1-2; 7 nucleotides align to TRBD1. From germline, CDR1 is SGHTA and CDR2 FQGNSA. J was trimmed by 0 bases and V by 6 bases; bases with no gene match: 13. This CDR3 region has 17 residues.